This T cell receptor beta chain was identified in a study of blood T cell repertoires in COVID-19. As for the study in general: Spain, Italy and the United States supplied samples that represented acute and convalescent COVID-19. The analysed material was cDNA or gDNA that came from T cells, B-cell-depleted T cells, or PBMCs.

The CDR3 loop spans 16 amino acids. V dropped 5 bases and J dropped 4; count of bases not matched to a gene: 8. Germline CDR1 is SGHAT and CDR2 is FQNNGV. Per the authors' pipeline: For nucleated cells, counts were estimated from reference gene primer amplification. Clones were sequenced by immunoSEQ multiplex PCR, and TCRdb holds only the in-frame ones, with some missing. D and trimming come from the DNA, and the V and J calls and clone size come from that table. The profile shows tens of thousands of clones, about 70% of them singletons. The V gene is TRBV11-2, the J gene TRBJ2-3; 11 bases match TRBD2. The clonotype was recovered from a woman aged 70-85 years with acute or convalescent COVID-19. Sequences were obtained from peripheral blood. CDR3 region: CASSGRLAGFADTQYF. The CDR3 DNA sequence: TGTGCCAGCAGCGGACGACTAGCGGGATTTGCAGATACGCAGTATTTT. Full variable domain (outside the CDR3, taken from reference TRBV11-2 and TRBJ2-3): EAGVAQSPRYKIIEKRQSVAFWCNPISGHATLYWYQQILGQGPKLLIQFQNNGVVDDSQLPKDRFSAERLKGVDSTLKIQPAKLEDSAVYLCASSGRLAGFADTQYFGPGTRLTVL.